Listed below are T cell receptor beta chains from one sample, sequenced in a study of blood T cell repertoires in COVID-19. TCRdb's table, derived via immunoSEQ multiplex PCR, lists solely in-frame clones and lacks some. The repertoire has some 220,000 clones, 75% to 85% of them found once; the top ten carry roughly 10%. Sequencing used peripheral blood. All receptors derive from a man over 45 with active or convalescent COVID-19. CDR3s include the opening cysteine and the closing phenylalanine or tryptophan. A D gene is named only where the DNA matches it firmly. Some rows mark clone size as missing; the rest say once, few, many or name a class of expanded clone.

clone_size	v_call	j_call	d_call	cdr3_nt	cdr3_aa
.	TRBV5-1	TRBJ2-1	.	TGCGCCAGCAGCCTGCCTTCGTGGGGCGGAAGCTCCTACAATGAGCGGTTCTTC	CASSLPSWGGSSYNERFF
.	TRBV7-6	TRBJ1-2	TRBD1	TGTGCCAGCGGGGACAGTTATGGCTACACCTTC	CASGDSYGYTF
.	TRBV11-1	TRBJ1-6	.	TGTGCCAGCAGCTTTACAGGGTGGGATTCACCCCTCCACTTT	CASSFTGWDSPLHF
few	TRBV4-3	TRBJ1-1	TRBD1	TGCGCCAGCAGCCCTGACAGGGGGCTGAACACTGAAGCTTTCTTT	CASSPDRGLNTEAFF
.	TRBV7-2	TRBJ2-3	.	TGTGCCAGCAGCTTAGCGTGGGGACTGCCGACAGATACGCAGTATTTT	CASSLAWGLPTDTQYF
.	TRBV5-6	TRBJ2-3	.	TGTGCCAGCAGCTTGGTCGCGGTCAGTCTCGGAGATACGCAGTATTTT	CASSLVAVSLGDTQYF
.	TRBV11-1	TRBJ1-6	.	TGTGCCAGCAGCTCGGACAGACTTAATTCACCCCTCCACTTT	CASSSDRLNSPLHF
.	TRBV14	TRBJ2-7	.	TGTGCCAGCAGCCAGGGCCACTCCTACGAGCAGTACTTC	CASSQGHSYEQYF
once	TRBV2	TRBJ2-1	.	TGTGCCAGCAGCGACATGAGCTCCTACAATGAGCAGTTCTTC	CASSDMSSYNEQFF
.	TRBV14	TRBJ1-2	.	TGTGCCAGCAGCCAAGGCGTCTCCGCATATGGCTACACCTTC	CASSQGVSAYGYTF
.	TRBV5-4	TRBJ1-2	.	TGTGCCAGCAGCCCACAGGAATCGTATGCCTATGGCTACACCTTC	CASSPQESYAYGYTF
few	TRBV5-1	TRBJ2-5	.	TGCGCCAGCAGCTTGGCCGCAGGGCCCGGGACCCAGTACTTC	CASSLAAGPGTQYF
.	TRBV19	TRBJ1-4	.	TGTGCCAGTAAACACAAGAATAATGAAAAACTGTTTTTT	CASKHKNNEKLFF
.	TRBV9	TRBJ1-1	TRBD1	TGTGCCAGCAGCGACCTCTCAGGGGGCCGCACTGAAGCTTTCTTT	CASSDLSGGRTEAFF
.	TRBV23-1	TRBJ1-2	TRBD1	TGCGCCAGCGCGGACAGGGGGTATGGCTACACCTTC	CASADRGYGYTF
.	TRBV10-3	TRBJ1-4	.	TGTGCCATCAGTGAACCCTGGGGAGGGGAAAAACTGTTTTTT	CAISEPWGGEKLFF
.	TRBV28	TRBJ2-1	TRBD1	TGTGCCAGCAGTTCCTCGGGGACAGGGGGGCGGGAGAGAAATGAGCAGTTCTTC	CASSSSGTGGRERNEQFF
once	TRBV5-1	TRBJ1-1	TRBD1	TGCGCCAGCAACCCGGGACAGCCGAACACTGAAGCTTTCTTT	CASNPGQPNTEAFF
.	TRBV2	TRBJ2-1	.	TGTGCCAGCCTTTTGACAGACCCCTACAATGAGCAGTTCTTC	CASLLTDPYNEQFF
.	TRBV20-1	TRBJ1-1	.	TGCAGTGCTAGTGCAGTGAACACTGAAGCTTTCTTT	CSASAVNTEAFF
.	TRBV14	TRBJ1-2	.	TGTGCCAGCAGCCAAGGGGCTCGGACAGCAACTTATGGCTACACCTTC	CASSQGARTATYGYTF
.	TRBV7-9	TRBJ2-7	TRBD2	TGTGCCAGCACCACCAATAGCGGGGGAAACTACGAGCAGTACTTC	CASTTNSGGNYEQYF
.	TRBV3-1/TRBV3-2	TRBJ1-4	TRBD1	TGTGCCAGCAGCCAAGATAGGGTGACAGGGGGTTACAATGAAAAACTGTTTTTT	CASSQDRVTGGYNEKLFF
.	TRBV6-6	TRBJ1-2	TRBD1	TGTGCCAGCACCGTCCGGGACAGGAGCCACTATGGCTACACCTTC	CASTVRDRSHYGYTF
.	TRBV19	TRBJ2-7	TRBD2	TGTGCCAGTCCTACCGGACTAGCGGAAGTGGACGAGCAGTACTTC	CASPTGLAEVDEQYF
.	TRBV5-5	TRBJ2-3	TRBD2	TGTGCCAGCAGCTTGGTAGGCCTAGCGGGCCCACTTTTT	CASSLVGLAGPLF
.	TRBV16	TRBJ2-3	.	TGTGCCAGCAGCCAAGTCGGGGAAACAGATACGCAGTATTTT	CASSQVGETDTQYF
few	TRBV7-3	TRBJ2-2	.	TGTGCCAGCAGACTACGAGGGAACACCGGGGAGCTGTTTTTT	CASRLRGNTGELFF
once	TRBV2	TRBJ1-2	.	TGTGCCAGCAGTGCCTGGACAGCTAACTATGGCTACACCTTC	CASSAWTANYGYTF
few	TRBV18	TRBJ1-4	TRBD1	TGTGCCAGCTCACTTTTGACAGGGGCAACTAATGAAAAACTGTTTTTT	CASSLLTGATNEKLFF
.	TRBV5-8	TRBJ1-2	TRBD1	TGTGCCAGCAGATCCCGGACAGGGGGGAATAACTATGGCTACACCTTC	CASRSRTGGNNYGYTF
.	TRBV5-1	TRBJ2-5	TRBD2	TGCGCCAGCCAAGCTCTAGCGGGGGGGGCCGGACAAGAGACCCAGTACTTC	CASQALAGGAGQETQYF
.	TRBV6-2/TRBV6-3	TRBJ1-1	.	TGTGCCAGCAGTTACTCAACGAGGGCAGGTACTGAAGCTTTCTTT	CASSYSTRAGTEAFF
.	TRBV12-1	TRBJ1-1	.	TGTGCCACCCCATTGAACACTGAAGCTTTCTTT	CATPLNTEAFF
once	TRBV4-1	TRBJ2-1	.	TGCGCCAGCAGCCAAGACCCCCTAGACGCAACGCAGTTCTTC	CASSQDPLDATQFF
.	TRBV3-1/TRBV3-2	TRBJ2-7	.	TGTGCCAGCAGCCAATGGACAGAATCCTACGAGCAGTACTTC	CASSQWTESYEQYF
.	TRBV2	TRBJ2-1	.	TGTGCCAGCAGTGTCCCGGGGGCCTACAATGAGCAGTTCTTC	CASSVPGAYNEQFF
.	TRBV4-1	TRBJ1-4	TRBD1	TGCGCCAGCAGCCAAGGGGACAGGGGCCGGGGAGAAAAACTGTTTTTT	CASSQGDRGRGEKLFF
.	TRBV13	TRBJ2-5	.	TGTGCCAGCAGCTTAACAGGGAAAGAGACCCAGTACTTC	CASSLTGKETQYF
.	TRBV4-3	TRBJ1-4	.	TGCGCCAGCAGCCAAGGGGGGGGATTAATGAAAAAACTGTTTTTT	CASSQGGGLMKKLFF
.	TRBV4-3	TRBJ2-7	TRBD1	TGCGCCAGCAGCGCGACAGGGGGCGGCTACGAGCAGTACTTC	CASSATGGGYEQYF
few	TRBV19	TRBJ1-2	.	TGTGCCAGTAGTATGGCGCTATACAGCCTTGGCTACACCTTC	CASSMALYSLGYTF
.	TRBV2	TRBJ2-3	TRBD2	TGTGCCAGGAGACTAGCGGGGGGCACAGATACGCAGTATTTT	CARRLAGGTDTQYF
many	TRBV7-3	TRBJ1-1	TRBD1	TGTGCCAGCAGCGCCCGACAGGGTTCTGAAGCTTTCTTT	CASSARQGSEAFF
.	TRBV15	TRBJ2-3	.	TGTGCCACCAGCAGAGAATGGAGGGGAGGCACAGATACGCAGTATTTT	CATSREWRGGTDTQYF
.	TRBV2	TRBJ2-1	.	TGTGCCAGCAGTGCTATGGCGGGCCCTTCCACCTACAATGAGCAGTTCTTC	CASSAMAGPSTYNEQFF
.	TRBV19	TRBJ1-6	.	TGTGCCAGTAGTATCCTGAGCTCCTATAATTCACCCCTCCACTTT	CASSILSSYNSPLHF
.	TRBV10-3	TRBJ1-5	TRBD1	TGTGCCATCAGTGAAGGGGGCATCTGGTTTGATCAGCCCCAGCATTTT	CAISEGGIWFDQPQHF
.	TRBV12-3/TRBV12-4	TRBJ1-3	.	TGTGCCAGCAGTCCAGGAAACACCATATATTTT	CASSPGNTIYF
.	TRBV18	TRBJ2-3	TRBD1	TGTGCCAGCTCTCCTCTCGGACAGGGGGCAGGTGGAGATACGCAGTATTTT	CASSPLGQGAGGDTQYF
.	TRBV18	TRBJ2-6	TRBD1	TGTGCCAGCTCAGCAGGACAGGGAGACGCCAACGTCCTGACTTTC	CASSAGQGDANVLTF
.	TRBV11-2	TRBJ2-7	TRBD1	TGTGCCAGCAGCTTGGGACAGGGGGCGTACGAGCAGTACTTC	CASSLGQGAYEQYF
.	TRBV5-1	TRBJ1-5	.	TGCGCCAGCAGCTTGGAGTCAGGCCTCCCCCAGCATTTT	CASSLESGLPQHF